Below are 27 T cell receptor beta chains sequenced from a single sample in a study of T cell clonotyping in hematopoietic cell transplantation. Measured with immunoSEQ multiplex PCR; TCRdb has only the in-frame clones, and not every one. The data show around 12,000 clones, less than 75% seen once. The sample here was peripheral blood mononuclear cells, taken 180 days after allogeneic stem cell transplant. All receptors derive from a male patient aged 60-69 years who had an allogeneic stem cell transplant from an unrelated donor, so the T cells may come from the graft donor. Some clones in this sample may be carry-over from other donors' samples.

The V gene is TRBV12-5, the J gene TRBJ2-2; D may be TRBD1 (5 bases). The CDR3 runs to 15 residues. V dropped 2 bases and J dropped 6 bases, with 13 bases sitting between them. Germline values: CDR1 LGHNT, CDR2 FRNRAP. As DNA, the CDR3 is TGTGCTAGTGGTTTGAGCCAGGGAATCCCCGGGGAGCTGTTTTTT. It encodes CASGLSQGIPGELFF.

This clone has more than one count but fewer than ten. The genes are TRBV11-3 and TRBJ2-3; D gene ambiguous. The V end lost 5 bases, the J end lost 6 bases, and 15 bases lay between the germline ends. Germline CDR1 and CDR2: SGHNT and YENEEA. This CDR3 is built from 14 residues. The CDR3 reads CASSAFSGQDTQYF. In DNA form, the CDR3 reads TGTGCCAGCAGCGCCTTTTCTGGGCAGGATACGCAGTATTTT.

The CDR3 reads CASPGLAGVEQFF. In DNA form, the CDR3 reads TGTGCCTCCCCTGGACTAGCGGGAGTCGAGCAGTTCTTC. This chain links TRBV30 with TRBJ2-1; TRBD2 matches 13 bases. Germline values: CDR1 GTSNPN, CDR2 SVGIG (reference sequence). Losses at the gene ends were 7 bases for V and 10 bases for J; bases not matched to a gene: 7. The CDR3 consists of 13 residues.

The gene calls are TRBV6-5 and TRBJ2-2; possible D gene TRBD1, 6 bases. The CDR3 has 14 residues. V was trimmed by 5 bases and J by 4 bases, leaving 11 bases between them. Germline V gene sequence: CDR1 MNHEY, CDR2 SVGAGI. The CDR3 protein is CASSPQGTTGELFF. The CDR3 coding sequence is TGTGCCAGCAGTCCCCAGGGGACCACCGGGGAGCTGTTTTTT.

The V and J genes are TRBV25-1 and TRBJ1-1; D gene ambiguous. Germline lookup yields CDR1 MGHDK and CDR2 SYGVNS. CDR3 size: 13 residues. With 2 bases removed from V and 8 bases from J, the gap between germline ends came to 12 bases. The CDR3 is CASSEGGVSEAFF. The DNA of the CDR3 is TGTGCCAGCAGTGAAGGTGGGGTATCCGAAGCTTTCTTT.

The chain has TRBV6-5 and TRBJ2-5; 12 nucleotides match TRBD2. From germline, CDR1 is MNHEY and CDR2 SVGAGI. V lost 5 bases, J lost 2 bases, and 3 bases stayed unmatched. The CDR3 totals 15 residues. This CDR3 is CASSLAGGQQETQYF. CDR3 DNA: TGTGCCAGCAGTCTAGCGGGGGGGCAGCAAGAGACCCAGTACTTC.

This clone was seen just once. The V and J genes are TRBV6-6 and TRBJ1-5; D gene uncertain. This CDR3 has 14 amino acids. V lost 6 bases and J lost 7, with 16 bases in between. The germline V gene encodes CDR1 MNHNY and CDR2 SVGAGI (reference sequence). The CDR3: CASSLHEVRQPQHF. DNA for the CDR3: TGTGCCAGCAGCTTGCATGAGGTACGGCAGCCCCAGCATTTT.

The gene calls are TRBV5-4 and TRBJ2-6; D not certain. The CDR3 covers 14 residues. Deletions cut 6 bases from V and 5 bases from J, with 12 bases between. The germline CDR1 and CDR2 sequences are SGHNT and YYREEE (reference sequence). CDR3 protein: CASNAQSRANVLTF. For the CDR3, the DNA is TGTGCCAGCAACGCACAAAGTCGGGCCAACGTCCTGACTTTC.

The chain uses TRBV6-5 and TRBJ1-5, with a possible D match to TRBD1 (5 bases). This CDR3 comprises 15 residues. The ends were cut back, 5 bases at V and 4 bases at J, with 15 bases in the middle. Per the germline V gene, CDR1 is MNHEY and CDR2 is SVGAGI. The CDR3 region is CASSPMDGGNQPQHF. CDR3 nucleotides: TGTGCCAGCAGTCCTATGGACGGGGGGAATCAGCCCCAGCATTTT.

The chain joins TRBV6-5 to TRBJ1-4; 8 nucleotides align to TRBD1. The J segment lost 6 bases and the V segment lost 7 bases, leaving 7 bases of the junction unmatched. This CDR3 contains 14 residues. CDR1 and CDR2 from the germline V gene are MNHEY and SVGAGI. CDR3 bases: TGTGCCAGCAAGATTCAGGGGGCGGATGAAAAACTGTTTTTT. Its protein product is CASKIQGADEKLFF.

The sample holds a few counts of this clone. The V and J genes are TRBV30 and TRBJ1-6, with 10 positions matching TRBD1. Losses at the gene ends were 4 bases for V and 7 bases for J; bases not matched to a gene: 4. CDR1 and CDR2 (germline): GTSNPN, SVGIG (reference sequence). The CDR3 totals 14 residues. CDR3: CAWTLGQGNSPLHF. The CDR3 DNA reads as TGTGCCTGGACCCTGGGACAGGGGAATTCACCCCTCCACTTT.

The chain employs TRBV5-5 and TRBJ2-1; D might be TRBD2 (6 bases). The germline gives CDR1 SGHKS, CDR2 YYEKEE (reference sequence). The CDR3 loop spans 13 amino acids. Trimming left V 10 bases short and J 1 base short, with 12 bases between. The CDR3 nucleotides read TGTGCCGGGGCTGCGGGGTCCTACAATGAGCAGTTCTTC. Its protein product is CAGAAGSYNEQFF.

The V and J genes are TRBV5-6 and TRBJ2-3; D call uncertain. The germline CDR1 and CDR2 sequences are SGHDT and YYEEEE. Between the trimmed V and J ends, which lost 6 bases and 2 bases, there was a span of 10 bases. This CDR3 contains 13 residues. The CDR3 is CASKSGYTDTQYF. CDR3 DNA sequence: TGTGCCAGCAAGTCCGGGTACACAGATACGCAGTATTTT.

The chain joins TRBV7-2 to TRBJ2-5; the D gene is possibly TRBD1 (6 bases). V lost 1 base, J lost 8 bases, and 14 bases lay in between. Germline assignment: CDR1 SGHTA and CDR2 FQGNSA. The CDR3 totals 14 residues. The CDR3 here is CASSLVGGGGTQYF. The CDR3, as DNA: TGTGCCAGCAGCTTAGTAGGGGGTGGGGGTACCCAGTACTTC.

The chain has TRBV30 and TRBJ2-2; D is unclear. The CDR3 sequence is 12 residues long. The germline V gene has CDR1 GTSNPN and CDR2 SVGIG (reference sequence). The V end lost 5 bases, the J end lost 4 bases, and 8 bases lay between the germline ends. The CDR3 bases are TGTGCCTGGGGTGACTCCACCGGGGAGCTGTTTTTT. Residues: CAWGDSTGELFF.

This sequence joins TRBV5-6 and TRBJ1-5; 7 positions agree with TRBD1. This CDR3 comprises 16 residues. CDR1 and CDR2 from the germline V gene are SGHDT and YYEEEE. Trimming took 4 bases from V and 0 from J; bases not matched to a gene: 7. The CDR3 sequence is CASSLQGLGSNQPQHF. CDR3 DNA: TGTGCCAGCAGCCTACAGGGGTTAGGTAGCAATCAGCCCCAGCATTTT.

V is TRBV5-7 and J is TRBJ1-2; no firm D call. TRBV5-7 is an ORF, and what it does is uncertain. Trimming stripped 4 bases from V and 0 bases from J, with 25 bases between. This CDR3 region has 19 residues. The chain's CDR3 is CASSLTRRGGSLSNYGYTF. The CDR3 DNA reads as TGTGCCAGCAGCCTGACAAGGCGTGGTGGCAGCCTCTCTAACTATGGCTACACCTTC.

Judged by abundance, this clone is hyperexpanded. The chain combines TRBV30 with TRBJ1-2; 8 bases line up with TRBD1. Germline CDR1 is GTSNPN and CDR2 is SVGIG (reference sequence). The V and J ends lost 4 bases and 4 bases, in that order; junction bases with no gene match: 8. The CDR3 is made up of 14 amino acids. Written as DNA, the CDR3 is TGTGCCTGGATTGGACAGGGTGGCATCTATGGCTACACCTTC. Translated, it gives CAWIGQGGIYGYTF.

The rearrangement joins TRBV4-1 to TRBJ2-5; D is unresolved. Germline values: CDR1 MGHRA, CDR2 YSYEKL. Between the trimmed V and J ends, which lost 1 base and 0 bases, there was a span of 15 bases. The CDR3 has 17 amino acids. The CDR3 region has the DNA TGCGCCAGCAGCCAAGCGAGTGGGAACCGGTACCAAGAGACCCAGTACTTC. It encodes CASSQASGNRYQETQYF.

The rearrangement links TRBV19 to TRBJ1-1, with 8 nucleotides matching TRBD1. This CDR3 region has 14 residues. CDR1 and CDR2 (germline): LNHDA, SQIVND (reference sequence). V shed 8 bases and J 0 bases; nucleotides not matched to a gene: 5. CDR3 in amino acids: CASEPGQVNTEAFF. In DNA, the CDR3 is TGTGCCAGTGAACCGGGACAGGTGAACACTGAAGCTTTCTTT.

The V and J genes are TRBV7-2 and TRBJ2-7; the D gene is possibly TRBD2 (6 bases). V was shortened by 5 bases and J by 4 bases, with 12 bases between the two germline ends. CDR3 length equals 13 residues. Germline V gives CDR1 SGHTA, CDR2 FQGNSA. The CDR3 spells CASSPGLPYEQYF. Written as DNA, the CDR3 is TGTGCCAGCAGCCCCGGACTACCTTACGAGCAGTACTTC.

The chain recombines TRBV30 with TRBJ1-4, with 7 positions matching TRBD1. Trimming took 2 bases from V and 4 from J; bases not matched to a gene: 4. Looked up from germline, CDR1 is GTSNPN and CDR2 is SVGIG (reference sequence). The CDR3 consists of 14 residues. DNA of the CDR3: TGTGCCTGGAGTCCAGGGGGTTTTAATGAAAAACTGTTTTTT. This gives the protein CAWSPGGFNEKLFF.

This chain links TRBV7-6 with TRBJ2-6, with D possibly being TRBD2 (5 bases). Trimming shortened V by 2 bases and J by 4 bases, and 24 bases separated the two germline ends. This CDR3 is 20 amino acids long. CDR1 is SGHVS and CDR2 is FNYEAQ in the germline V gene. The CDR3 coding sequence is TGTGCCAGCAGCTTAAGGCCCTACACGGGAACAAGAGCGGGGGCCAACGTCCTGACTTTC. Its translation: CASSLRPYTGTRAGANVLTF.

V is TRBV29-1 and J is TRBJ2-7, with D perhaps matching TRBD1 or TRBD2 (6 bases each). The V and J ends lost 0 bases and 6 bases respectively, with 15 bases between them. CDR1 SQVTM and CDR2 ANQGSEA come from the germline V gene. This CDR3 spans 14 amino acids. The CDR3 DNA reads TGCAGCGTTGAAGAGGGACGGGGGCTAGTCGAGCAGTACTTC. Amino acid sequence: CSVEEGRGLVEQYF.

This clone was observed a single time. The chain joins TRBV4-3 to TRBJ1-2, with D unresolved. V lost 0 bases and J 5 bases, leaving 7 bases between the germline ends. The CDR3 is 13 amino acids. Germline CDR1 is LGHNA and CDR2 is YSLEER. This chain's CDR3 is CASSQESGYGYTF. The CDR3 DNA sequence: TGCGCCAGCAGCCAAGAATCCGGATATGGCTACACCTTC.

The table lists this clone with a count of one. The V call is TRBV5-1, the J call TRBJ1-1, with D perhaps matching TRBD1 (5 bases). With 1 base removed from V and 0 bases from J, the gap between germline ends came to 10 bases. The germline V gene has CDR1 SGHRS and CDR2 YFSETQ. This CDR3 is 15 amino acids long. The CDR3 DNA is TGCGCCAGCAGCTTGCGGACACTCATGAACACTGAAGCTTTCTTT. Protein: CASSLRTLMNTEAFF.

The CDR3 DNA reads TGTGCCAGCAGTTCCATACAGGGGGACTTTAACTATGGCTACACCTTC. Its protein is CASSSIQGDFNYGYTF. The genes are TRBV27 and TRBJ1-2; 8 bases agree with TRBD1. Germline CDR1 MNHEY, CDR2 SMNVEV (reference sequence). The V segment lost 4 bases and the J segment 1 base; nucleotides outside the gene matches: 8. This CDR3 has 16 residues.